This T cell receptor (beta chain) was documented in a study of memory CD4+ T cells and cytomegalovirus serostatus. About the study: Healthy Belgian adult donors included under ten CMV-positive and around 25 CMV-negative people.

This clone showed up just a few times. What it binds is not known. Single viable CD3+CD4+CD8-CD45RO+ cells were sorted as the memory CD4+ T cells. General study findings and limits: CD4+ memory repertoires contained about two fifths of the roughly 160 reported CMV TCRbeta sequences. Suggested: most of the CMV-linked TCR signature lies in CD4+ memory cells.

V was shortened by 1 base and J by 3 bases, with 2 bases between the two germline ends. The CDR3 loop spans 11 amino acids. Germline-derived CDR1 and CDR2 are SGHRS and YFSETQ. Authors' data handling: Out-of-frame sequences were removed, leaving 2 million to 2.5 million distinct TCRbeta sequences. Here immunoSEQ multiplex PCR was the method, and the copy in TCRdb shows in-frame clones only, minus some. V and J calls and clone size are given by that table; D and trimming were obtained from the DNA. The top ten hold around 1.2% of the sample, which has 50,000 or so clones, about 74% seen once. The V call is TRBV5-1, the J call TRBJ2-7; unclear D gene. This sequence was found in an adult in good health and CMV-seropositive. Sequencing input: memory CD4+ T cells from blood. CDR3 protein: CASSLNYEQYF. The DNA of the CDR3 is TGCGCCAGCAGCTTGAACTACGAGCAGTACTTC.